The following is a TCR beta chain sequence with its context. This clonotype was seen only a few times. Its antigen remains undetermined. Qualities for individual bases were not recorded, and no much larger clone is one base off. The data belong to a study of T cells after yellow fever vaccination (dated by TCRdb to between 2018 and 2021). The study in broad terms: The SMART-Seq v4 Ultra Low Input RNA kit was used to prepare libraries from fractions with low cell numbers. To follow T-cell clones before and after primary and booster YFV17D yellow fever vaccination, bulk TCR alpha and beta repertoires were sequenced over time. Two healthy male donors, one aged 18 to 29 and one aged 30 to 40 years, made up the cohort. Bulk PBMC replicates and cell subsets were isolated from blood drawn at multiple timepoints before and after both primary and secondary immunization.

The investigation overall reported the following: After the booster, most of the clones that had expanded following primary vaccination were detected again (almost 98% of CD4 and roughly nine tenths of CD8), which suggests that memory was broadly maintained. Compared with the primary T-cell response, the secondary T-cell response was weaker but faster, peaking on day 5 rather than day 15. Computational filtering was required because FACS-sorted repertoires could contain abundant contaminating clonotypes from the bulk population. The study included only a couple of donors, which limits how far the findings can be generalized. A small share of clonotypes occurred in both CD4 and CD8 compartments, likely arising from convergent recombination.

Instrument used: Illumina NovaSeq 6000. TCR cDNA was synthesized by 5'RACE template switching, which introduced a universal primer site and unique molecular identifiers. cDNA synthesis was primed from both the TCR alpha and TCR beta constant segments. Two PCR steps were used to amplify libraries, with sample barcodes and sequencing adapters being added in the second step. Sequencing of the libraries was done on either Illumina HiSeq 2500 (2x100 bp) or NovaSeq (2x150 bp). Concerning the study's data processing: MIGEC was used to demultiplex reads and collapse the reads into UMI consensus sequences, and MiXCR was used for V(D)J alignment. Using edgeR on replicate PBMC samples, clonotypes were called vaccine-responding if FDR was below 0.01 and the log2 fold change was above 5 up to day 15. Each bulk clonotype received a CD4 or CD8 identity based on whether the sequenced CD4 or CD8 repertoire contained that clonotype at higher abundance. In-frame beta chains were kept once TCRdb had trimmed the public reads at Q25 with fastp and called clones with MiXCR. Entries are consolidated by CDR3 protein sequence, retaining the most common genes and DNA. The V and J calls shown here were made by TCRdb, not taken from the authors' results. The sample table records fewer than 500,000 distinct CDR3 sequences; around 20% of these occur just once. Clones ranked in the top ten supply around 17% of the sample.

Explained via the paper, the treatment or condition label denotes: live attenuated yellow fever vaccine strain. At each blood-draw timepoint, two biological replicates of bulk PBMCs were collected. PBMCs were isolated from peripheral blood using a standard Ficoll-Paque protocol. RNA was extracted with TriZol from bulk PBMCs, CD4 and CD8 fractions, and dextramer-positive and dextramer-negative fractions. The receptor's source is a man aged 18 to 30 who received the YFV17D yellow fever vaccine. The sample consisted of PBMCs, taken before the yellow fever booster vaccination.

The CDR3 sequence is CASSEEGYNSPLHF. The bases are TGTGCCAGCAGCGAAGAGGGGTATAATTCACCCCTCCACTTT. The chain links TRBV9 with TRBJ1-6, with a weak D call of TRBD1 (5 bases match). The CDR3, cysteine through phenylalanine, is 14 amino acids long. Only the CDR3 part of the read is kept: 42 bases, read in frame from the first base. CDR1 and CDR2, looked up from the germline V gene, are SGDLS and YYNGEE. A distance of 8 bases separates the germline ends of V and J, which lose 3 bases and 4 bases respectively.